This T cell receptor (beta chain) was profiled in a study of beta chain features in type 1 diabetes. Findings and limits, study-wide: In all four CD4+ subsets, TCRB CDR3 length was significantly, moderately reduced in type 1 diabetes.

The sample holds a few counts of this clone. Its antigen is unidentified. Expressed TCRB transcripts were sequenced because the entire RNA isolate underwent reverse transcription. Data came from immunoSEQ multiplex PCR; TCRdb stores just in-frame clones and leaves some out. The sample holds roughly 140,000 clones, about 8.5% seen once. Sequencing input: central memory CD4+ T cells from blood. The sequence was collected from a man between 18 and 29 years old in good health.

The CDR3 nucleotides read TGTGCCAGCAGTTCTCTGTTTTCTTACGAGCAGTACTTC. Amino acids: CASSSLFSYEQYF. The chain links TRBV5-6 to TRBJ2-7, with no clear D. The CDR3 loop spans 13 amino acids. V was pared by 5 bases and J by 4 bases, with 13 bases between. CDR1 and CDR2 (germline): SGHDT, YYEEEE.